The rows below give T cell receptor beta chains drawn from one sample of a study of blood T cell repertoires in COVID-19. Generated by immunoSEQ multiplex PCR, the TCRdb table keeps only in-frame clones and is missing some. The sample records some 320,000 clones, roughly 91% being singletons. The sample comprised PBMCs or T cells enriched from blood (not recorded which). The origin of the receptors is a woman in her 50s who had been exposed to COVID-19. Each CDR3 is given with its conserved first and last residue. D genes are given only for firm matches. Clone size, where shown, is once, few, many, or a class for clones that have expanded.

v_gene	j_gene	d_gene	abundance	CDR3nt	CDR3aa
TRBV10-3	TRBJ2-4	NA	NA	TGTGCCATCAGTGCCTCGGTCCTGCCAGGGGCCAAAAACATTCAGTACTTC	CAISASVLPGAKNIQYF
TRBV5-6	TRBJ1-4	TRBD1	NA	TGTGCCAGCAGTACGGACGTGGTATGGGGACAGACTTTT	CASSTDVVWGQTF
TRBV5-4	TRBJ1-2	NA	NA	TGTGCCAGTCAAGCGGGGTCCGGGCCAAGCGGCTACACCTTC	CASQAGSGPSGYTF
TRBV5-1	TRBJ1-1	NA	NA	TGCGCCAGCAGCTTCGGGTCCACGACGATTAACACTGAAGCTTTCTTT	CASSFGSTTINTEAFF
TRBV28	TRBJ1-5	NA	NA	TGTGCCAGCAGTTTATCAGGGAACAATCAGCCCCAGCATTTT	CASSLSGNNQPQHF
TRBV6-5	TRBJ1-2	TRBD1	once	TGTGCCAGCAGTTTTGACAGGGTCTATGGCTACACCTTC	CASSFDRVYGYTF
TRBV13	TRBJ2-1	TRBD2	NA	TGTGCCAGCAGGACACCGGGACTAGCGGGGGTGGAGCAGTTCTTC	CASRTPGLAGVEQFF
TRBV28	TRBJ1-2	TRBD1	NA	TGTGCCAGCAGGAACGGACAGGAGAATTACTATGGCTACACCTTC	CASRNGQENYYGYTF
TRBV4-1	TRBJ1-6	TRBD1	NA	TGCGCCAGCAGACCCGAGGGGGCGAGAAATTCACCCCTCCACTTT	CASRPEGARNSPLHF
TRBV2	TRBJ2-5	NA	NA	TGTGCCAGCAGAGGTCCAGGATACCAAGAGACCCAGTACTTC	CASRGPGYQETQYF
TRBV9	TRBJ1-6	NA	once	TGTGCCAGCAGCGTAGGGGGGGATTCACCCCTCCACTTT	CASSVGGDSPLHF
TRBV18	TRBJ2-3	NA	NA	TGTGCCAGCTCACCTACCTTCGGGGCGGGGGCCACAGATACGCAGTATTTT	CASSPTFGAGATDTQYF
TRBV2	TRBJ1-2	NA	NA	TGTGCCAGCAGACTGTCTGCGGATTATGGCTACACCTTC	CASRLSADYGYTF
TRBV6-5	TRBJ2-1	NA	NA	TGTGCCGGCGGGCGGGGGCCCTACAATGAGCAGTTCTTC	CAGGRGPYNEQFF
TRBV7-9	TRBJ2-7	NA	once	TGTGCCAGCAGCCAAAGCACAGGGAGCTCCTACGAGCAGTACTTC	CASSQSTGSSYEQYF
TRBV3-1/TRBV3-2	TRBJ1-6	TRBD1	NA	TGTGCCAGCAGCCCTGGACAGGCTTACTATAATTCACCCCTCCACTTT	CASSPGQAYYNSPLHF
TRBV28	TRBJ1-2	NA	NA	TGTGCCAGCAGTTTACTGAACTATGGCTACACCTTC	CASSLLNYGYTF
TRBV2	TRBJ2-6	NA	NA	TGTGCCAGCAGGGACATCTCTGGGGCCAACGTCCTGACTTTC	CASRDISGANVLTF
TRBV19	TRBJ1-6	TRBD1	NA	TGTGCCAGTAGGAAGGGACAGAGGGATAATTCACCCCTCCACTTT	CASRKGQRDNSPLHF
TRBV20-1	TRBJ2-7	TRBD2	NA	TGCAGTGCTAGTCAAACTAGCGGGGGCTACGAGCAGTACTTC	CSASQTSGGYEQYF
TRBV30	TRBJ1-1	TRBD1	NA	TGTGCCTGGAGCCTCACAGGGGGCAAGTATGAAGCTTTCTTT	CAWSLTGGKYEAFF
TRBV4-1	TRBJ2-3	TRBD1	NA	TGCGCCAGCAGCCAAGGTGGGACAGGGCCAGATACGCAGTATTTT	CASSQGGTGPDTQYF
TRBV4-2	TRBJ2-1	TRBD1	NA	TGTGCCAGCAGCGCGACAGGGGAGACCTACAATGAGCAGTTCTTC	CASSATGETYNEQFF
TRBV19	TRBJ1-2	NA	NA	TGTGCCAGTAGACCGACAGATTTACTCTATGGCTACACCTTC	CASRPTDLLYGYTF
TRBV5-1	TRBJ2-3	NA	NA	TGCGCCAGCAGCTATAACGGTCCCCGCACAGATACGCAGTATTTT	CASSYNGPRTDTQYF
TRBV7-8	TRBJ1-2	TRBD1	NA	TGTGCCACCCTCCCCCCGGGACAGGGGAACTATGGCTACACCTTC	CATLPPGQGNYGYTF
TRBV15	TRBJ1-4	NA	few	TGTGCCACCAGCAGAGATGGACACCCCGGCAATGAAAAACTGTTTTTT	CATSRDGHPGNEKLFF
TRBV5-1	TRBJ2-6	TRBD1	NA	TGCGCCAGCAGCCCGGGGACAGGGGCAGGTGGGGCCAACGTCCTGACTTTC	CASSPGTGAGGANVLTF
TRBV6-5	TRBJ2-5	TRBD2	NA	TGTGCCAGCAGTTACTCCCCGGGGGGCCAAGAGACCCAGTACTTC	CASSYSPGGQETQYF
TRBV28	TRBJ2-2	NA	NA	TGTGCCAGCAGCCCGACCCGTAGCGTCGAGAACACCGGGGAGCTGTTTTTT	CASSPTRSVENTGELFF
TRBV28	TRBJ1-5	NA	NA	TGTGCCAGCAGTTTTCAGGGCGGAACTCAGCCCCAGCATTTT	CASSFQGGTQPQHF
TRBV4-1	TRBJ1-5	NA	once	TGCGCCAGCAGCCAGGGCCAGCATAGCAATCAGCCCCAGCATTTT	CASSQGQHSNQPQHF
TRBV30	TRBJ1-5	NA	NA	TGTGCCTGGAGTGAAGGGGGCAATCAGCCCCAGCATTTT	CAWSEGGNQPQHF
TRBV6-1	TRBJ2-5	TRBD1	NA	TGTGCCAGCAGTGGACCGCGACAGGGGCACGCGGAGACCCAGTACTTC	CASSGPRQGHAETQYF
TRBV4-1	TRBJ1-6	TRBD1	once	TGCGCCAGCAGCCAGACATTACAGGGGGCCAATTCACCCCTCCACTTT	CASSQTLQGANSPLHF
TRBV21-1	TRBJ1-5	NA	NA	TGTGCCAGCAGCAACGGGGAGCGGGCCTTTAATCAGCCCCAGCATTTT	CASSNGERAFNQPQHF
TRBV6-5	TRBJ1-2	TRBD1	once	TGTGCCAGCAGTCCTGCGGACAGGGGAAGGGATGGCTACACCTTC	CASSPADRGRDGYTF
TRBV5-4	TRBJ2-7	TRBD1	few	TGTGCCAGCAGCGCACCCGGGACAGGGGTGGGTAAGGAGCAGTACTTC	CASSAPGTGVGKEQYF
TRBV5-8	TRBJ2-1	NA	NA	TGTGCCAGCAGCTTGGAGGCAGGGTACAATGAGCAGTTCTTC	CASSLEAGYNEQFF
TRBV6-5	TRBJ2-4	TRBD1	NA	TGTGCCAGCAGTTCTCTGGGACAGGGGATTGGGCTACAGTACTTC	CASSSLGQGIGLQYF
TRBV5-4	TRBJ2-2	NA	NA	TGTGCCAGCAGCTTGACAGGGAACACCGGGGAGCTGTTTTTT	CASSLTGNTGELFF
TRBV7-9	TRBJ1-6	NA	NA	TGTGCCAGCAGCTTCGGCGCTAGCACCTATAATTCACCCCTCCACTTT	CASSFGASTYNSPLHF